The 16 T cell receptor beta chains in this list originate from one sample, sequenced in a study of blood T cell repertoires in COVID-19. Libraries were prepared by immunoSEQ multiplex PCR; TCRdb keeps only in-frame clonotypes and omits some of them. Among about 69,000 clones listed, around 86% were seen once. The sequenced sample consisted of peripheral blood. The receptors stem from a man in his forties or fifties with COVID-19, enrolled during active disease.

The chain employs TRBV11-3 and TRBJ1-6; TRBD1 is a possible D gene (6 bases). Germline V CDR1 and CDR2: SGHNT, YENEEA. Trimming pared 1 base from V and 6 bases from J, leaving 7 bases between. The CDR3 spans 14 residues. This CDR3 is CASSLGTANSPLHF. DNA of the CDR3: TGTGCCAGCAGCTTAGGGACAGCTAATTCACCCCTCCACTTT.

The chain carries TRBV5-1 and TRBJ1-1; D might be TRBD1 (6 bases). Trimming pared 0 bases from V and 1 base from J, leaving 13 bases between. CDR1 is SGHRS and CDR2 is YFSETQ in the germline V gene. CDR3 length: 16 amino acids. CDR3 in amino acids: CASSLDRAGENTEAFF. The CDR3 DNA reads as TGCGCCAGCAGCTTGGACAGGGCAGGGGAGAACACTGAAGCTTTCTTT.

This CDR3 reads CASSKSTSGGSTDTQYF. CDR3 in DNA: TGTGCCAGCTCAAAATCGACTAGCGGGGGAAGCACAGATACGCAGTATTTT. The chain combines TRBV18 with TRBJ2-3; 12 nucleotides match TRBD2. The CDR3 contains 17 residues. Germline CDR1 KGHSH, CDR2 LQKENI. V dropped 5 bases and J dropped 0; count of bases not matched to a gene: 6.

The J gene is TRBJ1-4, the V gene TRBV11-2; D may be TRBD1 (5 bases). The CDR3 contains 14 residues. V shed 6 bases and J shed 5 bases, with 13 bases lying between them. From germline, CDR1 is SGHAT and CDR2 FQNNGV. CDR3 in DNA: TGTGCCAGCAGATCGGGGGAGGGAAATGAAAAACTGTTTTTT. Translated, it gives CASRSGEGNEKLFF.

The V call is TRBV27, the J call TRBJ2-7; D possibly corresponds to TRBD2 (5 bases). CDR3 length equals 13 residues. The ends were cut back, 5 bases at V and 0 bases at J, with 8 bases in the middle. Germline CDR1 MNHEY, CDR2 SMNVEV (reference sequence). CDR3 nucleotide sequence: TGTGCCAGCAGTGGACTGAACTCCTACGAGCAGTACTTC. Translated, it gives CASSGLNSYEQYF.

This clone was counted only a few times. This chain uses TRBV29-1 with TRBJ1-2; TRBD1 aligns across 7 bases. Germline V gene data show CDR1 as SQVTM and CDR2 as ANQGSEA. Unmatched junction bases numbered 5, after V lost 6 bases and J lost 1 base. The CDR3 sequence is 13 residues long. In nucleotides, the CDR3 is TGCAGCGTACCAAACAGGGGTAACTATGGCTACACCTTC. It is translated as CSVPNRGNYGYTF.

This chain uses TRBV7-7 with TRBJ2-5, with 11 nucleotides matching TRBD2. Germline-derived CDR1 and CDR2 are SSHAT and FNYEAQ (reference sequence). CDR3 size: 15 residues. V gave up 2 bases and J gave up 1 base; unmatched junction bases: 0. CDR3 in DNA: TGTGCCAGCAGCTTACTAGCGGGGGGCCAAGAGACCCAGTACTTC. Translated: CASSLLAGGQETQYF.

This clone was seen a handful of times. This chain uses TRBV9 with TRBJ1-2, with TRBD1 as a possible D gene (6 bases). The germline V gene has CDR1 SGDLS and CDR2 YYNGEE. CDR3 size: 13 residues. V was trimmed by 7 bases and J by 6 bases, leaving 16 bases between them. CDR3 DNA: TGTGCCAGCGGGGCGGGGGCCGAGGATGGCTACACCTTC. Amino acid sequence: CASGAGAEDGYTF.

This clone appeared a single time. This sequence joins TRBV7-3 and TRBJ2-3; 15 bases fit TRBD2. The CDR3 totals 16 residues. V trimming: 2 bases; J trimming: 5 bases; junction bases outside the gene matches: 2. CDR1 and CDR2 (germline): SGHTA, FQGTGA. CDR3 sequence (DNA): TGTGCCAGCAGCTTAGGACTAGCGGGGGGGCAAGATACGCAGTATTTT. Translating it yields CASSLGLAGGQDTQYF.

This chain uses TRBV30 with TRBJ2-6; D unclear. The CDR3 runs to 12 residues. Per the germline V gene, CDR1 is GTSNPN and CDR2 is SVGIG (reference sequence). V was pared by 3 bases and J by 4 bases, with 4 bases between. The CDR3 DNA reads as TGTGCCTGGAGCCCAGGGGCCAACGTCCTGACTTTC. Translation gives CAWSPGANVLTF.

The chain recombines TRBV7-6 with TRBJ1-5; no reliable D call. The CDR3 length is 18 residues. From germline, CDR1 is SGHVS and CDR2 FNYEAQ. V lost 6 bases and J lost 0, with 21 bases in between. The CDR3 region has the DNA TGTGCCAGCAGTCATACGTGGCAGGCAATTTATAGCAATCAGCCCCAGCATTTT. Translating gives CASSHTWQAIYSNQPQHF. The variable domain in full, completed from reference TRBV7-6 and TRBJ1-5, reads GAGVSQSPRYKVTKRGQDVALRCDPISGHVSLYWYRQALGQGPEFLTYFNYEAQQDKSGLPNDRFSAERPEGSISTLTIQRTEQRDSAMYRCASSHTWQAIYSNQPQHFGDGTRLSIL.

The V and J genes are TRBV5-1 and TRBJ1-4; D perhaps matches TRBD1 (5 bases). Trimming removed 4 bases at V and 7 bases at J, with 14 bases between. The CDR3 spans 14 residues. Germline lookup yields CDR1 SGHRS and CDR2 YFSETQ. CDR3 DNA sequence: TGCGCCAGCAGCATAGCGGGACCACCTGAAAAACTGTTTTTT. Residues: CASSIAGPPEKLFF.

The CDR3 reads CASSPDRGLYTF. CDR3 DNA sequence: TGTGCCAGCAGCCCTGACAGGGGACTCTACACCTTC. The rearrangement links TRBV5-4 to TRBJ1-2; 8 bases are shared with TRBD1. From germline, CDR1 is SGHNT and CDR2 YYREEE (reference sequence). CDR3 length: 12 residues. Trimming cost V 4 bases and J 10 bases; bases outside gene matches: 6.

V and J are TRBV5-1 and TRBJ2-3; TRBD2 aligns across 7 bases. Unmatched junction bases numbered 3, after V lost 0 bases and J lost 2 bases. The CDR3 loop spans 15 amino acids. Germline assignment: CDR1 SGHRS and CDR2 YFSETQ. CDR3 in amino acids: CASSLGLADTDTQYF. The CDR3 bases are TGCGCCAGCAGCTTGGGTCTAGCGGACACAGATACGCAGTATTTT.

This sequence joins TRBV3-1 (or the pseudogene TRBV3-2) and TRBJ2-7; maybe TRBD2 (5 bases). CDR1 and CDR2 (germline): LGHDT, YNNKEL (reference sequence). The CDR3 sequence is 14 residues long. Trimming pared 4 bases from V and 3 bases from J, leaving 13 bases between. The CDR3 DNA sequence: TGTGCCAGCAGCCCCTACCGGACTGGCTACGAGCAGTACTTC. Encoded protein: CASSPYRTGYEQYF.

The chain combines TRBV6-5 with TRBJ2-3, with TRBD2 identical over 9 bases. Germline CDR1 MNHEY, CDR2 SVGAGI. CDR3 length equals 15 residues. The V and J ends lost 3 bases and 0 bases, in that order; junction bases with no gene match: 1. CDR3 residues: CASSYSGRSTDTQYF. The CDR3 DNA is TGTGCCAGCAGTTATAGCGGGAGAAGCACAGATACGCAGTATTTT.